The 5 T cell receptor beta chains listed next were all sequenced from one sample in a study of shared clonotypes between healthy human individuals. The table came from immunoSEQ multiplex PCR; TCRdb's copy has only in-frame clones and leaves some out. The sample shows some 2.1 million clones, 90% to 95% of them seen only once. The naive CD8 subset, CD45RO-negative cells positively selected for CCR7, excluded terminally differentiated effector memory CD45RA+ cells. Sequenced sample: naive CD8+ T cells from PBMCs. The receptors shown here come from a man between 18 and 35 years old in good health. Some clones in this sample may be carry-over from other donors' samples.

The V gene is TRBV28, the J gene TRBJ1-1; the D gene is possibly TRBD1 (6 bases). The CDR3 loop spans 15 amino acids. V was pared by 7 bases and J by 10 bases, with 25 bases between. Germline CDR1 MDHEN, CDR2 SYDVKM. In DNA, the CDR3 is TGTGCCAGCACTCTCCCCGGTGATGGGGGGCGAGGAGCTTTCTTT. Protein product: CASTLPGDGGRGAFF. Looking up the rest from reference TRBV28 and TRBJ1-1 gives the full variable domain: DVKVTQSSRYLVKRTGEKVFLECVQDMDHENMFWYRQDPGLGLRLIYFSYDVKMKEKGDIPEGYSVSREKKERFSLILESASTNQTSMYLCASTLPGDGGRGAFFGQGTRLTVV.

V usage is TRBV5-4 and J usage is TRBJ1-5; 7 bases map to TRBD1. The V gene's germline CDR1 is SGHNT and CDR2 YYREEE (reference sequence). The junction had 10 bases not matched to a gene; V was cut back by 0 bases and J by 4 bases. This CDR3 is 17 amino acids long. The CDR3 loop reads CASSLVRRPGGNQPQHF. CDR3 DNA sequence: TGTGCCAGCAGCTTGGTTAGAAGACCAGGGGGGAATCAGCCCCAGCATTTT.

The CDR3 DNA sequence: TGTGCCAGCAGTTCCTCGGGGCTCTTCCTGAGCAATCAGCCCCAGCATTTT. Its translation: CASSSSGLFLSNQPQHF. The chain joins TRBV27 to TRBJ1-5; the D gene is possibly TRBD1 (5 bases). V lost 4 bases, J lost 1 base, and 17 bases lay in between. Per the germline V gene, CDR1 is MNHEY and CDR2 is SMNVEV (reference sequence). This CDR3 region has 17 residues.

This chain links TRBV19 with TRBJ1-5; 8 bases match TRBD1. The germline CDR1 and CDR2 sequences are LNHDA and SQIVND (reference sequence). With 5 bases clipped from V and 5 bases from J, the junction kept 5 bases outside the gene matches. This CDR3 is 14 amino acids long. DNA of the CDR3: TGTGCCAGTAGTCCCGGACAGGGTCATCAGCCCCAGCATTTT. Encoded protein: CASSPGQGHQPQHF.

This chain connects TRBV19 to TRBJ2-1; D not certain. Germline V gene lookup returns CDR1 LNHDA and CDR2 SQIVND (reference sequence). With 3 bases removed from V and 8 bases from J, the gap between germline ends came to 8 bases. The CDR3 loop spans 12 amino acids. CDR3: CASSISTDEQFF. CDR3 coding DNA: TGTGCCAGTAGTATTTCCACGGATGAGCAGTTCTTC. The full variable domain, in which reference TRBV19 and TRBJ2-1 provide the parts outside the CDR3, is DGGITQSPKYLFRKEGQNVTLSCEQNLNHDAMYWYRQDPGQGLRLIYYSQIVNDFQKGDIAEGYSVSREKKESFPLTVTSAQKNPTAFYLCASSISTDEQFFGPGTRLTVL.